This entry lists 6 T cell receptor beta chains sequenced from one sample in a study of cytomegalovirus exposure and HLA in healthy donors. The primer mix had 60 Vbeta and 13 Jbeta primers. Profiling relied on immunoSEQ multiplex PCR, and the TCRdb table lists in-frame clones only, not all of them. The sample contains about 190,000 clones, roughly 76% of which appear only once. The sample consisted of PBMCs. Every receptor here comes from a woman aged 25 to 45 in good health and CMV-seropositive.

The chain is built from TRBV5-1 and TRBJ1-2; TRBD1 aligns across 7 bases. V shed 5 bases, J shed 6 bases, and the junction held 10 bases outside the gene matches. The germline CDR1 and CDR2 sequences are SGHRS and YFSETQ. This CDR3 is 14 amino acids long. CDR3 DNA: TGCGCCAGCAGAATGTCCGGGACAGTGGATGGCTACACCTTC. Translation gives CASRMSGTVDGYTF. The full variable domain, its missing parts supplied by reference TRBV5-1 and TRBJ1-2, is KAGVTQTPRYLIKTRGQQVTLSCSPISGHRSVSWYQQTPGQGLQFLFEYFSETQRNKGNFPGRFSGRQFSNSRSEMNVSTLELGDSALYLCASRMSGTVDGYTFGSGTRLTVV.

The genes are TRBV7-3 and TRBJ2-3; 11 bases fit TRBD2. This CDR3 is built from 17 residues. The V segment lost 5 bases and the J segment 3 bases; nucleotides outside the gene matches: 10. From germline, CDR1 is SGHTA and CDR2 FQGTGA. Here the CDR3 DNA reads TGTGCCAGCAGCCCCGGAGTAGCGGGAGGGGTGACAGATACGCAGTATTTT. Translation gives CASSPGVAGGVTDTQYF.

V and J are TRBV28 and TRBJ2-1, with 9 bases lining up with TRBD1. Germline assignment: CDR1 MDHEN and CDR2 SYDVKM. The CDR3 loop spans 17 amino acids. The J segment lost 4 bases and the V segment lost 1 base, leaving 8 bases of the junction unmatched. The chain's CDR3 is CASSLYIGTGLYNEQFF. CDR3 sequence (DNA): TGTGCCAGCAGTTTATATATTGGGACAGGGTTATACAATGAGCAGTTCTTC.

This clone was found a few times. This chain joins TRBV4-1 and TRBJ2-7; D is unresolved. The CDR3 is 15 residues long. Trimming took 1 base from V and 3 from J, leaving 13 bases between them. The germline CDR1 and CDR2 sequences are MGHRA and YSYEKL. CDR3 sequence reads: CASSQGRSAFYEQYF. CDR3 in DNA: TGCGCCAGCAGCCAAGGAAGAAGCGCTTTCTACGAGCAGTACTTC.

The CDR3 sequence: CSVDRQGWGYTF. CDR3 bases: TGCAGCGTTGATCGCCAGGGCTGGGGCTACACCTTC. The chain couples TRBV29-1 to TRBJ1-2; tentatively, D is TRBD1 (5 bases). Trimming took off 3 bases at V and 8 bases at J, with 13 bases between the two ends. In germline, CDR1 is SQVTM, CDR2 ANQGSEA. The CDR3 runs to 12 residues.

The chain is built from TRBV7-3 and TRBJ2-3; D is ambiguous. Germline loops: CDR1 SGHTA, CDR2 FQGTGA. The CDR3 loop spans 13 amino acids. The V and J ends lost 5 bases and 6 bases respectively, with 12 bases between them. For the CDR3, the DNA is TGTGCCAGCAGCCCTACTCCTTGGGATACGCAGTATTTT. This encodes CASSPTPWDTQYF.